Presented here are 17 T cell receptor beta chains from one specimen sequenced in a study of blood T cell repertoires in COVID-19 (dated by TCRdb to the early 2020s). Library preparation employed the immunoSEQ multiplex PCR assay. TCRdb took this table from immuneACCESS and kept in-frame rearrangements with V and J called. Such tables lack part of the clones; where checked against another copy, unresolved V genes explain under half of the gap, and the rest is unexplained. Across this sample there are around 230,000 clones, with 86% seen only once. The top ten clonotypes cover more than 3.5% of the sample. The sequenced sample was PBMCs or T cells enriched from blood (not recorded which). These receptors came from a woman aged 40-49 years with acute COVID-19.

V usage is TRBV19 and J usage is TRBJ1-4, with 7 positions matching TRBD1. Germline trimming cut 6 bases from V and 0 bases from J; bases unmatched to any gene: 13. The germline V gene encodes CDR1 LNHDA and CDR2 SQIVND (reference sequence). The CDR3 loop spans 18 amino acids. The CDR3: CASRAGQLNIATNEKLFF. The CDR3 DNA sequence: TGTGCCAGTAGGGCGGGACAGCTGAACATTGCAACTAATGAAAAACTGTTTTTT.

This clone was seen once. This chain joins TRBV19 and TRBJ2-5; tentative D call: TRBD2 (6 bases). The CDR3 has 15 amino acids. The germline V and J ends were trimmed by 3 bases and 5 bases, with 16 bases remaining between them. CDR1 is LNHDA, CDR2 SQIVND, per germline (reference sequence). The CDR3 region has the DNA TGTGCCAGTAGTATTCAGCATCGGGGGTTGGAGACCCAGTACTTC. The encoded protein is CASSIQHRGLETQYF. Together with reference TRBV19 and TRBJ2-5, the CDR3 gives the full variable domain: DGGITQSPKYLFRKEGQNVTLSCEQNLNHDAMYWYRQDPGQGLRLIYYSQIVNDFQKGDIAEGYSVSREKKESFPLTVTSAQKNPTAFYLCASSIQHRGLETQYFGPGTRLLVL.

The chain uses TRBV25-1 and TRBJ1-4; tentatively, D is TRBD1 (5 bases). With 1 base removed from V and 3 bases from J, the gap between germline ends came to 9 bases. The CDR3 runs 15 residues. Germline CDR1 is MGHDK and CDR2 is SYGVNS. The CDR3 loop reads CASSESGVPNEKLFF. In nucleotides, the CDR3 is TGTGCCAGCAGTGAATCGGGGGTCCCTAATGAAAAACTGTTTTTT.

V is TRBV5-6 and J is TRBJ1-6, with 8 bases identical to TRBD1. Germline V gene data show CDR1 as SGHDT and CDR2 as YYEEEE. J was trimmed by 9 bases and V by 1 base; bases with no gene match: 6. The CDR3 is made up of 15 amino acids. The CDR3, as DNA: TGTGCCAGCAGCTTGATGGACAGGGAGTCTTCACCCCTCCACTTT. Translating gives CASSLMDRESSPLHF.

The chain is built from TRBV7-9 and TRBJ2-3; weak D call: TRBD2 (6 bases). V lost 5 bases to trimming and J lost 3 bases, with 24 bases between them. From germline, CDR1 is SEHNR and CDR2 FQNEAQ (reference sequence). The CDR3 has 18 amino acids. The CDR3 nucleotides are TGTGCCAGCAGCGCCCTCCCGACCAGGGAGGAGAGTACAGATACGCAGTATTTT. Translating it yields CASSALPTREESTDTQYF.

The chain has TRBV6-4 and TRBJ2-5, with 7 bases identical to TRBD1. CDR1 is MRHNA and CDR2 is SNTAGT in the germline V gene. The length of the CDR3 is 13 residues. The V and J ends lost 6 bases and 1 base, in that order; junction bases with no gene match: 2. CDR3 bases: TGTGCCAGCAGCAGGACAGGCCAAGAGACCCAGTACTTC. This codes for CASSRTGQETQYF.

This chain uses TRBV5-1 with TRBJ2-7; tentative D call: TRBD2 (5 bases). The CDR3 sequence is 13 residues long. Per germline, CDR1 SGHRS and CDR2 YFSETQ. With 1 base removed from V and 6 bases from J, the gap between germline ends came to 11 bases. CDR3 in DNA: TGCGCCAGCAGCTTGACTAGGACGCGCGAGCAGTACTTC. Translated: CASSLTRTREQYF.

V and J are TRBV6-5 and TRBJ2-2; D possibly corresponds to TRBD2 (5 bases). V was clipped by 7 bases and J by 7 bases, with 13 bases between them. From germline, CDR1 is MNHEY and CDR2 SVGAGI. This CDR3 region has 13 residues. CDR3 amino acids: CASTGLARGELFF. In DNA form, the CDR3 reads TGTGCCAGCACAGGCCTAGCTCGCGGGGAGCTGTTTTTT.

The sample holds a few counts of this clone. The genes are TRBV6-4 and TRBJ2-1; TRBD1 matches 12 bases. This CDR3 comprises 16 residues. Unmatched junction bases numbered 4, after V lost 5 bases and J lost 2 bases. Germline values: CDR1 MRHNA, CDR2 SNTAGT. In DNA form, the CDR3 reads TGTGCCAGCAGTCAGGGGACAGGGGGCGCCTACAATGAGCAGTTCTTC. Amino acid sequence: CASSQGTGGAYNEQFF.

This chain joins TRBV5-6 and TRBJ1-6, with TRBD1 matching over 9 bases. The germline CDR1 and CDR2 sequences are SGHDT and YYEEEE. The CDR3 contains 15 residues. J gave up 8 bases and V 4 bases, and 7 bases lay outside the gene matches. The CDR3 loop reads CASSPGQGFYSPLHF. Here the CDR3 DNA reads TGTGCCAGCAGCCCCGGACAGGGGTTTTATTCACCCCTCCACTTT.

This clone was observed once. The V and J genes are TRBV7-2 and TRBJ2-4; 7 nucleotides match TRBD1. The J segment lost 8 bases and the V segment lost 3 bases, leaving 1 base of the junction unmatched. This CDR3 region has 12 residues. Germline loops: CDR1 SGHTA, CDR2 FQGNSA. The CDR3 nucleotides are TGTGCCAGCAGCTTCACAGGGGACATTCAGTACTTC. Translating gives CASSFTGDIQYF.

This chain uses TRBV5-1 with TRBJ1-1, with D possibly matching TRBD1 (5 bases). Germline V gene lookup returns CDR1 SGHRS and CDR2 YFSETQ. V was trimmed by 0 bases and J by 3 bases, leaving 12 bases between them. The length of the CDR3 is 15 residues. In DNA form, the CDR3 reads TGCGCCAGCAGCTTGGGCACAGGTTGGGACACTGAAGCTTTCTTT. Translating it yields CASSLGTGWDTEAFF.

The genes are TRBV21-1 and TRBJ2-3; the table names TRBD1, a call not compared with the DNA. TRBV21-1 is described as a pseudogene. The CDR3 runs to 15 residues. CDR3 DNA: TGTGCCATCGGATTTGGGGCAGCCTTCCGAGATACGCAGTATTTT. Translating gives CAIGFGAAFRDTQYF.

This chain uses TRBV11-2 with TRBJ1-2; D might be TRBD1 (6 bases). This CDR3 has 13 amino acids. V was trimmed by 6 bases and J by 9 bases, leaving 17 bases between them. In germline, CDR1 is SGHAT, CDR2 FQNNGV. The CDR3, as DNA: TGTGCCAGCAGTCCCCAAGGGCAGGGGAGCTACACCTTC. Translating gives CASSPQGQGSYTF.

V is TRBV5-5 and J is TRBJ2-5; perhaps TRBD1 as D (6 bases). CDR1 and CDR2 from the germline V gene are SGHKS and YYEKEE (reference sequence). V was pared by 2 bases and J by 1 base, with 9 bases between. The CDR3 sequence is 14 residues long. The CDR3 region has the DNA TGTGCCAGCAGCTTAAGGGGGTTCCAAGAGACCCAGTACTTC. This sequence encodes CASSLRGFQETQYF.

The J gene is TRBJ1-5, the V gene TRBV24-1, with D perhaps TRBD1 (6 bases). Per the germline V gene, CDR1 is KGHDR and CDR2 is SFDVKD. V dropped 5 bases and J dropped 3 bases, with 13 bases sitting between them. The CDR3 has 15 residues. The CDR3 sequence: CATSAHGDTNQPQHF. Written as DNA, the CDR3 is TGTGCCACCAGTGCCCATGGGGACACCAATCAGCCCCAGCATTTT.

The chain uses TRBV3-1 (or the pseudogene TRBV3-2) and TRBJ1-4, with 9 bases that match TRBD1. Trimming took 0 bases from V and 8 from J; bases not matched to a gene: 4. CDR1 LGHDT and CDR2 YNNKEL come from the germline V gene (reference sequence). The CDR3 spans 15 residues. CDR3 nucleotide sequence: TGTGCCAGCAGCCAAGAATCGACAGGGGGGGAAAAACTGTTTTTT. Its translation is CASSQESTGGEKLFF.